These 30 T cell receptor beta chains share one sample of origin, sequenced in a study of blood T cell repertoires in COVID-19. Some clones are missing from TCRdb's copy, which holds only in-frame ones; the method was immunoSEQ multiplex PCR. The sample has some 230,000 clones; around 84% are singletons. Sequenced input: peripheral blood. Every receptor here comes from a woman aged 60-70 years who had recovered from COVID-19.

This clone was seen only once. CDR3 sequence (DNA): TGTGCCAGCGGGCAGGGCCCCAATCAGCCCCAGCATTTT. Translating gives CASGQGPNQPQHF. The V and J genes are TRBV27 and TRBJ1-5, with a weak D call TRBD1 (5 bases). The CDR3 is 13 residues long. CDR1 and CDR2 from the germline V gene are MNHEY and SMNVEV (reference sequence). V was shortened by 8 bases and J by 3 bases, with 11 bases between the two germline ends.

The V gene is TRBV5-1, the J gene TRBJ1-3; 10 bases line up with TRBD1. Germline CDR1 is SGHRS and CDR2 is YFSETQ. This CDR3 region has 16 residues. V lost 4 bases, J lost 4 bases, and 8 bases stayed unmatched. This chain's CDR3 is CASSGAGTGAGNTIYF. The DNA for the CDR3 is TGCGCCAGCAGCGGGGCCGGGACAGGGGCGGGAAACACCATATATTTT. The full variable domain, completed using reference TRBV5-1 and TRBJ1-3, is KAGVTQTPRYLIKTRGQQVTLSCSPISGHRSVSWYQQTPGQGLQFLFEYFSETQRNKGNFPGRFSGRQFSNSRSEMNVSTLELGDSALYLCASSGAGTGAGNTIYFGEGSWLTVV.

This clone has a single count. The V gene is TRBV10-3, the J gene TRBJ1-2, with D possibly matching TRBD1 (6 bases). Germline V lookup: CDR1 ENHRY, CDR2 SYGVKD. The CDR3 extends over 15 amino acids. Trimming left V 3 bases short and J 0 bases short, with 11 bases between. Here the CDR3 reads CAISERQVANYGYTF. The CDR3 nucleotides are TGTGCCATCAGTGAAAGACAGGTCGCTAACTATGGCTACACCTTC.

This chain joins TRBV28 and TRBJ1-2; D perhaps matches TRBD1 (5 bases). Trimming stripped 1 base from V and 1 base from J, with 10 bases between. This CDR3 has 15 amino acids. The germline gives CDR1 MDHEN, CDR2 SYDVKM. CDR3 nucleotide sequence: TGTGCCAGCAGTTTATTAGGGGCCCTTAACTATGGCTACACCTTC. Its translation is CASSLLGALNYGYTF.

The rearrangement links TRBV29-1 to TRBJ1-2; 12 bases fit TRBD1. Germline V CDR1 and CDR2: SQVTM, ANQGSEA. The length of the CDR3 is 15 residues. The CDR3 spells CSTRLGQGALDGYTF. CDR3 bases: TGCAGTACTCGGTTGGGACAGGGGGCGCTTGATGGCTACACCTTC.

The V gene is TRBV6-6, the J gene TRBJ1-3; the match to TRBD1 covers 7 bases. Germline CDR1 MNHNY, CDR2 SVGAGI (reference sequence). The CDR3 consists of 16 residues. V lost 5 bases and J lost 0; bases outside the gene matches: 7. CDR3 coding DNA: TGTGCCAGCAGTCGACAGGGTCTACGCTCTGGAAACACCATATATTTT. It translates to CASSRQGLRSGNTIYF.

The chain combines TRBV12-5 with TRBJ1-5; 8 bases map to TRBD1. Germline V CDR1 and CDR2: LGHNT, FRNRAP. The CDR3 runs 14 residues. Trimming took 6 bases from V and 1 from J; bases not matched to a gene: 2. The CDR3 here is CASGTGESNQPQHF. CDR3 DNA: TGTGCTAGTGGGACAGGGGAGAGCAATCAGCCCCAGCATTTT.

This clone has more than one count but fewer than ten. V is TRBV6-2 or TRBV6-3 and J is TRBJ2-7; no reliable D call. The germline CDR1 and CDR2 sequences are MNHEY and SVGEGT. V was trimmed by 6 bases and J by 0 bases, leaving 6 bases between them. The CDR3 extends over 12 amino acids. CDR3 loop: CASSRVSYEQYF. In DNA form, the CDR3 reads TGTGCCAGCAGCCGCGTCTCCTACGAGCAGTACTTC.

CDR3 nucleotide sequence: TGTGCCAGCAGTTCTCCCGGACAGGGGGCTCACAATGAGCAGTTCTTC. Translated, it gives CASSSPGQGAHNEQFF. The chain links TRBV27 to TRBJ2-1, with 11 bases lining up with TRBD1. This CDR3 is 16 amino acids long. Per the germline V gene, CDR1 is MNHEY and CDR2 is SMNVEV (reference sequence). The ends lost 4 bases at V and 5 bases at J; junction bases unmatched: 7.

This clone was picked up one time. The gene calls are TRBV3-1 (or the pseudogene TRBV3-2) and TRBJ1-6; D call uncertain. This CDR3 contains 16 residues. Germline V lookup: CDR1 LGHDT, CDR2 YNNKEL (reference sequence). V lost 1 base to trimming and J lost 3 bases, with 10 bases between them. The CDR3 spells CASSQVFGNYNSPLHF. The CDR3 DNA reads as TGTGCCAGCAGCCAAGTCTTTGGCAACTATAATTCACCCCTCCACTTT.

V and J are TRBV2 and TRBJ1-1; D might be TRBD1 (6 bases). Between the trimmed V and J ends, which lost 5 bases and 1 base, there was a span of 8 bases. The germline gives CDR1 SNHLY, CDR2 FYNNEI. This CDR3 contains 13 residues. In nucleotides, the CDR3 is TGTGCCAGCAGTTCGGACAGGAACACTGAAGCTTTCTTT. Translated, it gives CASSSDRNTEAFF.

The chain is built from TRBV7-2 and TRBJ2-6; D gene unclear. The germline gives CDR1 SGHTA, CDR2 FQGNSA. CDR3 length: 15 residues. The V end was cut by 2 bases, the J end by 0 bases, with 5 bases between. The CDR3 sequence: CASSLTSSGANVLTF. The CDR3 DNA reads TGTGCCAGCAGCTTAACGAGCTCTGGGGCCAACGTCCTGACTTTC.

This chain joins TRBV6-6 and TRBJ1-1; 11 bases map to TRBD1. CDR1 is MNHNY and CDR2 is SVGAGI in the germline V gene (reference sequence). The ends lost 6 bases at V and 4 bases at J; junction bases unmatched: 4. The CDR3 has 14 amino acids. CDR3 nucleotides: TGTGCCAGCAGCGGACAGGGGGCGATCACTGAAGCTTTCTTT. It is translated as CASSGQGAITEAFF.

The V gene is TRBV18, the J gene TRBJ2-1, with 7 bases identical to TRBD2. Germline trimming cut 5 bases from V and 3 bases from J; bases unmatched to any gene: 10. Germline loops: CDR1 KGHSH, CDR2 LQKENI. The CDR3 extends over 16 amino acids. As DNA, the CDR3 is TGTGCCAGCTCAACCACGGTGGTAGCGGGCTACAATGAGCAGTTCTTC. Translation: CASSTTVVAGYNEQFF.

V and J are TRBV2 and TRBJ1-1; a weak D match, TRBD1 (5 bases). Trimming removed 2 bases at V and 4 bases at J, with 8 bases between. Looked up from germline, CDR1 is SNHLY and CDR2 is FYNNEI. This CDR3 has 13 amino acids. The DNA for the CDR3 is TGTGCCAGCAGTGAATACGGGGGCACTGAAGCTTTCTTT. This encodes CASSEYGGTEAFF.

The chain has TRBV19 and TRBJ1-6; 8 bases agree with TRBD1. CDR1 and CDR2 (germline): LNHDA, SQIVND (reference sequence). The CDR3 has 14 residues. V trimming: 3 bases; J trimming: 7 bases; junction bases outside the gene matches: 2. For the CDR3, the DNA is TGTGCCAGTAGTATGGGACAGGTAAATTCACCCCTCCACTTT. It yields the protein CASSMGQVNSPLHF. Full variable domain (outside the CDR3, taken from reference TRBV19 and TRBJ1-6): DGGITQSPKYLFRKEGQNVTLSCEQNLNHDAMYWYRQDPGQGLRLIYYSQIVNDFQKGDIAEGYSVSREKKESFPLTVTSAQKNPTAFYLCASSMGQVNSPLHFGNGTRLTVT.

This rearrangement joins TRBV5-4 to TRBJ2-5; 9 bases match TRBD2. CDR3 length equals 17 residues. Germline CDR1 and CDR2: SGHNT and YYREEE (reference sequence). After removal of 4 bases from V and 2 bases from J, the junction contained 12 bases not matched to a gene. The CDR3 reads CASSRAGGGAGQETQYF. The CDR3 DNA sequence: TGTGCCAGCAGCCGAGCGGGCGGGGGGGCCGGGCAAGAGACCCAGTACTTC.

This clone appeared many times. An end of the junction does not agree with germline; a read error may underlie this. The J gene is TRBJ2-5, the V gene TRBV7-9; TRBD2 matches at 9 bases. Germline CDR1 reads SEHNR; CDR2 reads FQNEAQ (reference sequence). CDR3 length: 16 amino acids. CDR3 in DNA: TGTGCCAGCAGTTTAGGGCTAGCGGGGACGGAGGAGACCCAGTACTTC. Translated, it gives CASSLGLAGTEETQYF.

The rearrangement links TRBV9 to TRBJ2-1; D is possibly TRBD1 (5 bases). This CDR3 is built from 16 residues. The germline V and J ends were trimmed by 6 bases and 3 bases, with 19 bases remaining between them. CDR1 and CDR2 (germline): SGDLS, YYNGEE. The CDR3 region is CASTPEGAGFYNEQFF. The CDR3 coding sequence is TGTGCCAGCACCCCAGAAGGCGCAGGGTTCTACAATGAGCAGTTCTTC.

The chain employs TRBV5-6 and TRBJ1-1; 7 bases agree with TRBD1. This CDR3 region has 15 residues. The germline V gene has CDR1 SGHDT and CDR2 YYEEEE. The V and J ends lost 1 base and 5 bases, in that order; junction bases with no gene match: 8. In DNA, the CDR3 is TGTGCCAGCAGCTTGAGACGAGGGGGCTATACTGAAGCTTTCTTT. Amino acids: CASSLRRGGYTEAFF.

The CDR3 loop is CASSPAPSGDNEQFF. The DNA for the CDR3 is TGTGCCAGCTCACCAGCCCCAAGCGGGGACAATGAGCAGTTCTTC. The chain links TRBV18 to TRBJ2-1, with 7 positions matching TRBD2. From germline, CDR1 is KGHSH and CDR2 LQKENI. V was clipped by 2 bases and J by 5 bases; unmatched bases: 6. This CDR3 is 15 amino acids long. The variable domain in full, with the rest retrieved from reference TRBV18 and TRBJ2-1, is NAGVMQNPRHLVRRRGQEARLRCSPMKGHSHVYWYRQLPEEGLKFMVYLQKENIIDESGMPKERFSAEFPKEGPSILRIQQVVRGDSAAYFCASSPAPSGDNEQFFGPGTRLTVL.

The chain combines TRBV6-6 with TRBJ2-5; TRBD2 matches 8 bases. Germline CDR1 is MNHNY and CDR2 is SVGAGI (reference sequence). The CDR3 is 14 residues long. V lost 2 bases and J lost 4; bases outside the gene matches: 3. In nucleotides, the CDR3 is TGTGCCAGCAGTTACCCGGGGGGGGGAGAGACCCAGTACTTC. Translating gives CASSYPGGGETQYF.

The gene calls are TRBV3-1 (or the pseudogene TRBV3-2) and TRBJ2-5, with TRBD2 identical over 9 bases. The germline V gene encodes CDR1 LGHDT and CDR2 YNNKEL (reference sequence). V shed 6 bases and J 4 bases; nucleotides not matched to a gene: 3. The CDR3 is made up of 13 amino acids. The CDR3 nucleotides are TGTGCCAGCAGGGGTAGCGGGGGAGAGACCCAGTACTTC. Encoded protein: CASRGSGGETQYF.

V usage is TRBV5-1 and J usage is TRBJ2-3; TRBD1 matches at 8 bases. V lost 4 bases to trimming and J lost 6 bases; unmatched junction nucleotides: 4. The germline V gene encodes CDR1 SGHRS and CDR2 YFSETQ. This CDR3 comprises 13 residues. The CDR3 spells CASSGRQGDTQYF. CDR3 coding DNA: TGCGCCAGCAGCGGACGACAGGGGGATACGCAGTATTTT.

The V call is TRBV12-5, the J call TRBJ1-1, with TRBD1 identical over 8 bases. The CDR3 is made up of 13 amino acids. In germline, CDR1 is LGHNT, CDR2 FRNRAP. V lost 5 bases, J lost 1 base, and 0 bases stayed unmatched. The CDR3 DNA follows: TGTGCTAGTGGTGGGACAGGGAACACTGAAGCTTTCTTT. Its protein product is CASGGTGNTEAFF.

The chain has TRBV14 and TRBJ1-4; D is unresolved. The germline CDR1 and CDR2 sequences are SGHDN and FVKESK. The CDR3 is made up of 16 amino acids. Trimming pared 0 bases from V and 8 bases from J, leaving 16 bases between. Here the CDR3 DNA reads TGTGCCAGCAGCCAAGATTTCGCGGCTGCCGGGGAAAAACTGTTTTTT. Protein: CASSQDFAAAGEKLFF.

The chain uses TRBV7-9 and TRBJ1-5; 9 nucleotides match TRBD1. The CDR3 totals 14 residues. CDR1 is SEHNR and CDR2 is FQNEAQ in the germline V gene (reference sequence). The junction had 8 bases not matched to a gene; V was cut back by 5 bases and J by 9 bases. CDR3 region: CASSPTGGAGPQHF. CDR3 DNA sequence: TGTGCCAGCAGCCCGACAGGGGGGGCCGGGCCCCAGCATTTT.

The V call is TRBV2, the J call TRBJ1-2; D might be TRBD1 (6 bases). With 1 base removed from V and 9 bases from J, the gap between germline ends came to 15 bases. Germline V gene data show CDR1 as SNHLY and CDR2 as FYNNEI. The CDR3 loop spans 14 amino acids. Here the CDR3 reads CASSEEGQGPSYTF. In DNA, the CDR3 is TGTGCCAGCAGTGAAGAAGGGCAGGGGCCGAGCTACACCTTC.

V usage is TRBV3-1 (or the pseudogene TRBV3-2) and J usage is TRBJ2-1, with 8 nucleotides matching TRBD1. The CDR3 has 14 amino acids. V gave up 4 bases and J gave up 2 bases; unmatched junction bases: 1. Germline V gene sequence: CDR1 LGHDT, CDR2 YNNKEL (reference sequence). CDR3 in amino acids: CASSRTGTYNEQFF. The CDR3, as DNA: TGTGCCAGCAGCCGGACAGGGACCTACAATGAGCAGTTCTTC.

The chain combines TRBV27 with TRBJ2-7; D call uncertain. Trimming left V 3 bases short and J 0 bases short, with 6 bases between. The CDR3 extends over 13 amino acids. Germline V gene data show CDR1 as MNHEY and CDR2 as SMNVEV (reference sequence). This CDR3 is CASSLANSYEQYF. CDR3 nucleotide sequence: TGTGCCAGCAGTTTGGCCAACTCCTACGAGCAGTACTTC.